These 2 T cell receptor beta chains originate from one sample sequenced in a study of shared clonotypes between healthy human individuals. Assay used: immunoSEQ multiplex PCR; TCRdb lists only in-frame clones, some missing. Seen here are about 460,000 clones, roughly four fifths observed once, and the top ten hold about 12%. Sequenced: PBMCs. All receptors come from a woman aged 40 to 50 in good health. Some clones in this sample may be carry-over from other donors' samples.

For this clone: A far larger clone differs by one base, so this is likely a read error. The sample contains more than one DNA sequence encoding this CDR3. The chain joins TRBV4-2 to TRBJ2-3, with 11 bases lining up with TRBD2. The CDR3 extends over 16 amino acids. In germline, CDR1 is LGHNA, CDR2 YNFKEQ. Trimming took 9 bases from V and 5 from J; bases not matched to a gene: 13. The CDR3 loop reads CASSARLAGGGDTQYF. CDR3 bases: TGTGCCAGTAGCGCCCGTCTAGCGGGAGGAGGAGATACGCAGTATTTT.

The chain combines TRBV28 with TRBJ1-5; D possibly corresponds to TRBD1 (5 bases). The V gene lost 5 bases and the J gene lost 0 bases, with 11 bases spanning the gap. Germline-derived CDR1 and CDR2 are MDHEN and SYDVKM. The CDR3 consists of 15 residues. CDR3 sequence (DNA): TGTGCCAGCAGTAAGACAGATTATAGCAATCAGCCCCAGCATTTT. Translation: CASSKTDYSNQPQHF.